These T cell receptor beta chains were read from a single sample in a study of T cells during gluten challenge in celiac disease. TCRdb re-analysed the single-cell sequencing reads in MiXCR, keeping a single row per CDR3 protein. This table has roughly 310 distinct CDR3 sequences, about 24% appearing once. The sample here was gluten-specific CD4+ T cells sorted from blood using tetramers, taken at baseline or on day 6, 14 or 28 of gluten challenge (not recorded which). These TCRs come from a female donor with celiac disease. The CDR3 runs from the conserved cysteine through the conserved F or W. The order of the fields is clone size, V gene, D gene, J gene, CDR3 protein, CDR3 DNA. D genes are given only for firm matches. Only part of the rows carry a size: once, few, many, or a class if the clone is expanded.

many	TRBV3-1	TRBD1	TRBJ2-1	CASSYYRGNEQFF	TGTGCCAGCAGCTATTACAGGGGGAATGAGCAGTTCTTC
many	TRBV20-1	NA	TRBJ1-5	CSAITGLWGQPQHF	TGCAGTGCTATAACAGGACTTTGGGGTCAGCCCCAGCATTTT
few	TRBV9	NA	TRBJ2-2	CASSVDGGTGELFF	TGTGCCAGCAGCGTAGATGGGGGGACCGGGGAGCTGTTTTTT
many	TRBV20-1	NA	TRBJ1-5	CSAVRQADQPQHF	TGCAGTGCTGTTAGACAGGCCGATCAGCCCCAGCATTTT
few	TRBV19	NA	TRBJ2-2	CASSIFALGTNTGELFF	TGTGCCAGTAGTATTTTCGCCCTCGGGACTAACACCGGGGAGCTGTTTTTT
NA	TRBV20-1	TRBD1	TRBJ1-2	CSAIPFTGDGGYTF	TGCAGTGCTATCCCCTTCACAGGGGACGGTGGCTACACCTTC
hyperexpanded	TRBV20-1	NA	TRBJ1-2	CSARVSMLSGYTF	TGCAGTGCTAGAGTCAGCATGCTGAGTGGCTACACCTTC
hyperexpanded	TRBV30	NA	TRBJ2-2	CAWSRTGWDTGELFF	TGTGCCTGGAGTAGGACGGGATGGGACACCGGGGAGCTGTTTTTT
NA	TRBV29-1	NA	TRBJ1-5	CGVGGPDQPQHF	TGCGGCGTGGGGGGACCGGATCAGCCCCAGCATTTT
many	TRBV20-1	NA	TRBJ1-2	CSAETQQGYGYTF	TGCAGTGCTGAGACACAACAGGGCTATGGCTACACCTTC
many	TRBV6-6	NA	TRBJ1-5	CASSYSLEGVQHF	TGTGCCAGCAGTTACTCTCTGGAAGGGGTCCAGCATTTT
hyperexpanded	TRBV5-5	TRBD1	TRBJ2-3	CASSVGQAEDTQYF	TGTGCCAGCAGCGTCGGACAGGCTGAAGATACGCAGTATTTT
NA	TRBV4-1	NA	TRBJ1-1	CASSQPTFGVEAFF	TGCGCCAGCAGCCAACCCACTTTCGGAGTAGAGGCTTTCTTT
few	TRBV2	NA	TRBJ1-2	CASSENTGPNYGYTF	TGTGCCAGCAGTGAGAATACAGGGCCAAACTATGGCTACACCTTC
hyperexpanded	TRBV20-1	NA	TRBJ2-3	CSAPGAIGGFQYF	TGCAGTGCACCCGGGGCCATTGGGGGATTCCAGTATTTT
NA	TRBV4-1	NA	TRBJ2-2	CASSPWGGLTPGSCFF	NA
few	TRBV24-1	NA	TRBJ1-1	CATSRTPPVIRRAEAFF	TGTGCCACCAGTCGCACTCCTCCTGTAATTCGGAGGGCTGAAGCTTTCTTT
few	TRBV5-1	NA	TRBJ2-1	CASSLFGGADNEQFF	TGCGCCAGCAGCTTGTTCGGAGGGGCGGACAATGAGCAGTTCTTC
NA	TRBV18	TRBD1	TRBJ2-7	CASSRDRGIYEQYF	TGTGCCAGCTCACGGGACAGGGGAATCTACGAGCAGTACTTC
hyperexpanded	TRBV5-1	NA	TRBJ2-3	CASSTGPLDPSTDTQYF	TGCGCCAGCAGCACCGGGCCCCTGGACCCCTCCACAGATACGCAGTATTTT